These 21 T cell receptor beta chains share one sample of origin, sequenced in a study of regulatory T cells in long-lasting Graves disease. Building the TCR beta libraries relied on iRepertoire HTBI primers, and CDR3 regions underwent Arm-PCR. TCRdb fed the multiplex PCR reads into MiXCR, producing one record per CDR3 protein. The sample shows about 470,000 distinct CDR3 sequences, under 25% of them seen only once. Time point defined: persistent/refractory GD, antithyroid drugs over 5 years with positive TRAb. PBMCs provided the RNA from which the TCR library was made. Sequences were derived from peripheral blood mononuclear cells (PBMCs), sampled when the disease was refractory, from a patient treated with antithyroid drugs. The receptors stem from a female donor with Graves disease.

This clonotype has only a few counts. The V gene is TRBV28, the J gene TRBJ2-3, with a weak D call TRBD1 (6 bases). Trimming cost V 2 bases and J 4 bases, with 19 bases left between them. This CDR3 is built from 17 residues. Germline V gene data show CDR1 as MDHEN and CDR2 as SYDVKM. For the CDR3, the DNA is TGTGCCAGCAGTTTACGGGCCAGGGGACAAAGGGCAGATACGCAGTATTTT. This translates into CASSLRARGQRADTQYF.

The count of this clonotype is one. The rearrangement uses TRBV3-1 and TRBJ2-4, with TRBD2 matching 14 bases. The CDR3 sequence is 18 residues long. CDR1 LGHDT and CDR2 YNNKEL come from the germline V gene (reference sequence). V dropped 4 bases and J dropped 0; count of bases not matched to a gene: 5. The CDR3 coding sequence is TGTGCCAGCAGCCCGGGACTAGCGGGAGCGTTAGCCAAAAACATTCAGTACTTC. It codes for CASSPGLAGALAKNIQYF.

This clonotype came up many times. This sequence joins TRBV6-1 and TRBJ2-5, with D possibly being TRBD1 (5 bases). This CDR3 has 15 amino acids. Germline V CDR1 and CDR2: MNHNS, SASEGT. With 1 base removed from V and 4 bases from J, the gap between germline ends came to 13 bases. The CDR3 loop reads CASSEGWGLGETQYF. DNA for the CDR3: TGTGCCAGCAGTGAAGGCTGGGGCCTGGGAGAGACCCAGTACTTC.

The sample holds a few counts of this clonotype. V is TRBV19 and J is TRBJ1-4; D unclear. V dropped 5 bases and J dropped 11 bases, with 15 bases sitting between them. The CDR3 has 13 amino acids. The V gene's germline CDR1 is LNHDA and CDR2 SQIVND (reference sequence). The CDR3 nucleotides are TGTGCCAGTAGTTTGGTGGGCCAAGGGAAACTGTTTTTT. As protein: CASSLVGQGKLFF. The whole variable domain, remainder taken from reference TRBV19 and TRBJ1-4, is DGGITQSPKYLFRKEGQNVTLSCEQNLNHDAMYWYRQDPGQGLRLIYYSQIVNDFQKGDIAEGYSVSREKKESFPLTVTSAQKNPTAFYLCASSLVGQGKLFFGSGTQLSVL.

This clonotype was detected many times. V and J are TRBV11-3 and TRBJ2-5; maybe TRBD2 (5 bases). Germline V gene data show CDR1 as SGHNT and CDR2 as YENEEA. Trimming cost V 5 bases and J 2 bases, with 12 bases left between them. This CDR3 region has 14 residues. The CDR3 reads CASSLEDLQETQYF. CDR3 DNA: TGTGCCAGCAGCCTGGAGGATCTTCAAGAGACCCAGTACTTC.

Turning to this clonotype: A much larger clonotype is one base distant, so this may be a read error. DNA of the CDR3: TGTGCCAGCAGCAGAGGGACACCTTGGAGGGCTAGTGAAAAACTGTTTTTT. It translates to CASSRGTPWRASEKLFF. J is TRBJ1-4 and V is TRBV11-2; D is possibly TRBD1 (6 bases). CDR3 length equals 17 residues. V was clipped by 5 bases and J by 7 bases, with 23 bases between them. Per the germline V gene, CDR1 is SGHAT and CDR2 is FQNNGV.

This clonotype was picked up many times. The V and J genes are TRBV29-1 and TRBJ1-4, with a weak D call TRBD1 (5 bases). Germline V gene lookup returns CDR1 SQVTM and CDR2 ANQGSEA. V lost 6 bases and J lost 4, with 9 bases in between. This CDR3 comprises 12 residues. The DNA of the CDR3 is TGCAGCGTGGGGGAACTTAATGAAAAACTGTTTTTT. Protein sequence: CSVGELNEKLFF.

This clonotype was detected only a few times. This rearrangement joins TRBV30 to TRBJ1-5; a possible D gene is TRBD1 (5 bases). V shed 4 bases and J shed 5 bases, with 12 bases lying between them. Germline-derived CDR1 and CDR2 are GTSNPN and SVGIG (reference sequence). The length of the CDR3 is 13 residues. CDR3 loop: CAWKGQGDQPQHF. The CDR3 coding sequence is TGTGCCTGGAAGGGGCAGGGCGATCAGCCCCAGCATTTT.

The table lists this clonotype with many counts. The genes are TRBV20-1 and TRBJ1-4, with D unresolved. This CDR3 has 14 amino acids. Trimming removed 5 bases at V and 4 bases at J, with 14 bases between. The germline V gene encodes CDR1 DFQATT and CDR2 SNEGSKA (reference sequence). This CDR3 reads CSAGVAGSNEKLFF. CDR3 bases: TGCAGTGCTGGAGTGGCCGGGAGTAATGAAAAACTGTTTTTT.

This clonotype was recorded at least ten times. V and J are TRBV7-2 and TRBJ2-7; 9 bases line up with TRBD1. The trim removed 3 bases at V and 3 bases at J, leaving 9 bases unmatched. Germline CDR1 is SGHTA and CDR2 is FQGNSA. The CDR3 sequence is 16 residues long. Here the CDR3 reads CASSFNPWDRDYEQYF. The CDR3, as DNA: TGTGCCAGCAGCTTTAATCCGTGGGACAGGGACTACGAGCAGTACTTC.

The CDR3: CASSWTSGPGTDTQYF. DNA of the CDR3: TGTGCCAGTAGCTGGACTAGCGGGCCCGGCACAGATACGCAGTATTTT. V is TRBV19 and J is TRBJ2-3; 11 bases are a match to TRBD2. The CDR3 has 16 residues. Germline loops: CDR1 LNHDA, CDR2 SQIVND (reference sequence). The V segment lost 6 bases and the J segment 1 base; nucleotides outside the gene matches: 6. Using reference TRBV19 and TRBJ2-3 for the parts outside the CDR3, the full variable domain is DGGITQSPKYLFRKEGQNVTLSCEQNLNHDAMYWYRQDPGQGLRLIYYSQIVNDFQKGDIAEGYSVSREKKESFPLTVTSAQKNPTAFYLCASSWTSGPGTDTQYFGPGTRLTVL.

The V and J genes are TRBV20-1 and TRBJ1-6; D unresolved. Trimming cost V 3 bases and J 5 bases, with 8 bases left between them. The CDR3 is 13 residues long. Germline lookup yields CDR1 DFQATT and CDR2 SNEGSKA (reference sequence). The CDR3, as DNA: TGCAGTGCTAGGCCCACAGATAATTCACCCCTCCACTTT. As protein: CSARPTDNSPLHF.

V usage is TRBV24-1 and J usage is TRBJ2-2; 7 positions match TRBD2. CDR1 KGHDR and CDR2 SFDVKD come from the germline V gene. Trimming removed 3 bases from V and 1 base from J; junction bases left unmatched: 1. The CDR3 is 15 residues long. The CDR3 DNA sequence: TGTGCCACCAGTGATCCGGGGGGGAACACCGGGGAGCTGTTTTTT. Translated, it gives CATSDPGGNTGELFF.

Many counts were recorded for this clonotype. This chain connects TRBV14 to TRBJ2-5, with 7 nucleotides matching TRBD1. In germline, CDR1 is SGHDN, CDR2 FVKESK. The CDR3 contains 14 residues. Unmatched junction bases numbered 4, after V lost 4 bases and J lost 2 bases. The CDR3: CASSPRQGQETQYF. In DNA, the CDR3 is TGTGCCAGCAGCCCGCGACAGGGACAAGAGACCCAGTACTTC.

This clonotype was counted only a few times. This chain joins TRBV19 and TRBJ1-1, with 7 bases lining up with TRBD1. The CDR3 covers 14 residues. CDR1 LNHDA and CDR2 SQIVND come from the germline V gene (reference sequence). Losses at the gene ends were 4 bases for V and 3 bases for J; bases not matched to a gene: 5. CDR3 nucleotide sequence: TGTGCCAGTAGTACGCGACAGGGTGACACTGAAGCTTTCTTT. Encoded protein: CASSTRQGDTEAFF.

The sample holds a few counts of this clonotype. This chain links TRBV18 with TRBJ1-2; D is perhaps TRBD1 (6 bases). The CDR3 sequence is 15 residues long. V was clipped by 0 bases and J by 7 bases, with 15 bases between them. Germline loops: CDR1 KGHSH, CDR2 LQKENI. CDR3 loop: CASSPPIGGGGGYTF. CDR3 DNA sequence: TGTGCCAGCTCACCACCTATAGGTGGGGGCGGTGGCTACACCTTC.

This clonotype was observed a handful of times. The V gene is TRBV7-9, the J gene TRBJ1-1; D uncertain. Trimming shortened V by 5 bases and J by 5 bases, and 15 bases separated the two germline ends. Germline assignment: CDR1 SEHNR and CDR2 FQNEAQ (reference sequence). The CDR3 is 14 amino acids. The CDR3 loop reads CASSPRGEATEAFF. CDR3 nucleotides: TGTGCCAGCAGCCCCCGCGGGGAGGCAACTGAAGCTTTCTTT.

This clonotype has more than one count but fewer than ten. The chain combines TRBV4-1 with TRBJ1-4; no clear D gene. The CDR3 loop spans 16 amino acids. Trimming left V 1 base short and J 0 bases short, with 9 bases between. Germline CDR1 and CDR2: MGHRA and YSYEKL. The CDR3 sequence: CASSQVTVSTNEKLFF. The DNA for the CDR3 is TGCGCCAGCAGCCAAGTTACAGTTTCAACTAATGAAAAACTGTTTTTT.

This clonotype was seen only a few times. This chain uses TRBV20-1 with TRBJ1-1; unclear D gene. Germline V gene sequence: CDR1 DFQATT, CDR2 SNEGSKA (reference sequence). Trimming removed 5 bases from V and 5 bases from J, with 12 bases in between. This CDR3 is built from 12 residues. The CDR3 loop reads CSAASRVTEAFF. The CDR3 nucleotides read TGCAGTGCTGCCTCGAGAGTAACTGAAGCTTTCTTT.

The chain links TRBV3-1 to TRBJ1-3; D gene uncertain. The CDR3 is 14 amino acids. The V end lost 7 bases, the J end lost 1 base, and 11 bases lay between the germline ends. Germline CDR1 is LGHDT and CDR2 is YNNKEL (reference sequence). In nucleotides, the CDR3 is TGTGCCAGCACCCTCCAAGGATCTGGAAACACCATATATTTT. Amino acids: CASTLQGSGNTIYF.

This clonotype was counted only a few times. The genes are TRBV29-1 and TRBJ1-2; D is unclear. The CDR3 contains 17 residues. V was clipped by 3 bases and J by 1 base, with 21 bases between them. The germline CDR1 and CDR2 sequences are SQVTM and ANQGSEA. The DNA for the CDR3 is TGCAGCGTTGACCGGGCATCGGGTAGCTTATTTAACTATGGCTACACCTTC. Amino acid sequence: CSVDRASGSLFNYGYTF.